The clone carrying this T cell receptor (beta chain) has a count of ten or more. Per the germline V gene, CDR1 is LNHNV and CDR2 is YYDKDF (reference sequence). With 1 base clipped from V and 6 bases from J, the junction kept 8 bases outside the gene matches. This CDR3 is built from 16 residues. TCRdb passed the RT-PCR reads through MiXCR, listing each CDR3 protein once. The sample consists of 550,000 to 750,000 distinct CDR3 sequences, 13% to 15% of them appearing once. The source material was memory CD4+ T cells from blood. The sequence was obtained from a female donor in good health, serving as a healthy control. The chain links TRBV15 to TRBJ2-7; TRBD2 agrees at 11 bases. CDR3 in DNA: TGTGCCACCAGCAGAGGACTAGCGGGAAGGGTAGCCGAGCAGTACTTC. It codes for CATSRGLAGRVAEQYF.